This record looks at one T cell receptor beta chain sequence and its context. Its antigen remains unknown. The sample comes from a study of T-cell reconstitution after alpha-beta-depleted transplantation in children. The study's findings and limits: Recipient T cells and thymic progenitors that survived were the source of the high TCRbeta diversity seen at day 60 in some patients. Diversity and T-cell counts at one year after transplant derived mostly from new T cells.

The germline CDR1 and CDR2 sequences are LNHNV and YYDKDF (reference sequence). This CDR3 contains 15 residues. The junction had 4 bases not matched to a gene; V was cut back by 1 base and J by 4 bases. Unique molecular identifiers were used in preparing the TCRbeta library. TCRdb fed the PCR reads into MiXCR, producing one record per CDR3 protein. The sample consists of fewer than 500,000 distinct CDR3 sequences, around two fifths of them appearing once. Sequencing used PBMCs, obtained before TCRalphabeta/CD19-depleted stem cell transplant. V gene TRBV15 combines with J gene TRBJ2-5; 9 positions match TRBD1. This clonotype was sampled from a girl aged 2 to 10 with aplastic anemia, due to receive a stem cell transplant. The CDR3 DNA is TGTGCCACCAGCAGAGCAGGACAGGGGAGAGAGACCCAGTACTTC. Translating gives CATSRAGQGRETQYF.